This is a list of T cell receptor beta chains from one sample in a study of Ad26.COV2.S vaccination and SARS-CoV-2 variants. The method was immunoSEQ multiplex PCR; TCRdb's version includes in-frame clones alone and lacks a portion of them. The table records 350,000 to 500,000 clones, over 75% of them present only once. The specimen was peripheral blood, collected in a trial of Ad26.COV2.S vaccine versus placebo. These receptors were collected from a person aged 18 to 59 who received the Ad26.COV2.S COVID-19 vaccine or a placebo. CDR3s include the opening cysteine and the closing phenylalanine or tryptophan. Fields, in order: clone size, V gene, D gene, J gene, CDR3 protein, CDR3 DNA. D genes are given only for firm matches. The size of a clone is reported for some rows only, either as once, few or many, or as a class for expanded clones.

.,TRBV5-4,.,TRBJ2-5,CASSRSNAAFQETQYF,TGTGCCAGCAGCCGAAGTAATGCTGCCTTCCAAGAGACCCAGTACTTC
.,TRBV2,.,TRBJ1-1,CASSNLGVKVTEAFF,TGTGCCAGCAGCAACTTGGGAGTTAAGGTAACTGAAGCTTTCTTT
.,TRBV27,.,TRBJ2-7,CASSLSTLGAEQYF,TGTGCCAGCAGTTTATCGACTCTGGGGGCCGAGCAGTACTTC
.,TRBV9,TRBD2,TRBJ2-1,CASSPEAGGPWLVVSNEQFF,TGTGCCAGCAGTCCCGAAGCGGGGGGGCCGTGGCTGGTTGTAAGTAATGAGCAGTTCTTC
.,TRBV5-1,TRBD2,TRBJ2-3,CASSSWTRRGDTQYF,TGCGCCAGCAGCTCCTGGACTAGGCGGGGTGATACGCAGTATTTT
.,TRBV30,TRBD1,TRBJ1-6,CAWSVLGDSNSPLHF,TGTGCCTGGAGTGTACTAGGGGACAGTAATTCACCCCTCCACTTT
.,TRBV28,.,TRBJ1-4,CASSQTTTNEKLFF,TGTGCCAGCAGCCAGACAACAACTAATGAAAAACTGTTTTTT
.,TRBV4-3,.,TRBJ2-2,CASSQVVTGELFF,TGCGCCAGCAGCCAAGTGGTGACCGGGGAGCTGTTTTTT
once,TRBV7-6,.,TRBJ1-5,CASSLESLQGYNQPQHF,TGTGCCAGCAGCTTAGAGTCGTTGCAGGGGTACAATCAGCCCCAGCATTTT
.,TRBV19,TRBD1,TRBJ1-3,CASTATGTGNTIYF,TGTGCCAGTACCGCGACAGGGACTGGAAACACCATATATTTT
.,TRBV25-1,TRBD2,TRBJ2-1,CASSETSGLEQFF,TGTGCCAGCAGTGAAACTTCGGGACTAGAGCAGTTCTTC
once,TRBV28,TRBD1,TRBJ1-2,CASSLWGQNYGYTF,TGTGCCAGCAGTTTATGGGGACAGAATTATGGCTACACCTTC
.,TRBV19,.,TRBJ1-4,CASSIWGPAEKLFF,TGTGCCAGTAGTATCTGGGGGCCTGCAGAAAAACTGTTTTTT
.,TRBV5-6,.,TRBJ1-2,CASSPWDVGGYTF,TGTGCCAGCAGCCCCTGGGACGTCGGCGGCTACACCTTC
.,TRBV5-1,TRBD1,TRBJ1-2,CASSLSIQGPRYYGYTF,TGCGCCAGCAGCCTCTCCATACAGGGGCCGCGGTACTATGGCTACACCTTC
.,TRBV27,TRBD2,TRBJ2-7,CASTLHRGGGAYEQYF,TGTGCCAGCACCTTACACAGGGGCGGGGGGGCCTACGAGCAGTACTTC
.,TRBV24-1,.,TRBJ2-1,CATSDLPDEQFF,TGTGCCACCAGTGATTTGCCGGATGAGCAGTTCTTC
.,TRBV30,.,TRBJ1-2,CAWNRVAAGYTF,TGTGCCTGGAACAGGGTGGCGGCTGGCTACACCTTC
.,TRBV4-2,.,TRBJ2-2,CASSQGSDAYTGELFF,TGTGCCAGCAGCCAAGGGTCGGACGCCTACACCGGGGAGCTGTTTTTT
.,TRBV12-3/TRBV12-4,TRBD1,TRBJ2-5,CASDRGGETQYF,TGTGCCAGTGACAGGGGTGGGGAGACCCAGTACTTC
.,TRBV7-6,.,TRBJ2-7,CASSPNSGSGYEQYF,TGTGCCAGCAGCCCCAATTCCGGGTCAGGCTACGAGCAGTACTTC
few,TRBV18,.,TRBJ1-6,CASSPPPESSYNSPLHF,TGTGCCAGCTCACCACCGCCGGAGAGCTCCTATAATTCACCCCTCCACTTT
.,TRBV19,TRBD1,TRBJ2-5,CASKPGTANLQETQYF,TGTGCCAGTAAACCCGGGACAGCCAACCTTCAAGAGACCCAGTACTTC
.,TRBV7-6,TRBD2,TRBJ2-1,CASSHVGFSTSGNHNEQFF,TGTGCCAGCAGCCATGTAGGGTTCTCAACTAGCGGGAACCACAATGAGCAGTTCTTC
once,TRBV27,.,TRBJ2-7,CASSPGGYEQYF,TGTGCCAGCAGTCCCGGGGGCTACGAGCAGTACTTC